These 17 T cell receptor beta chains came from one sample sequenced in a study of blood T cell repertoires in COVID-19. Libraries were prepared by immunoSEQ multiplex PCR; TCRdb keeps only in-frame clonotypes and omits some of them. In the table there are some 200,000 clones, over 75% of which are singletons. The source material was peripheral blood. The receptors come from a man between 50 and 59 years old with acute or convalescent COVID-19.

This chain connects TRBV5-1 to TRBJ2-7, with D perhaps matching TRBD1 (5 bases). The CDR3 contains 13 residues. The germline V gene encodes CDR1 SGHRS and CDR2 YFSETQ. V lost 7 bases, J lost 4 bases, and 15 bases lay in between. The CDR3 is CASAQGEWYEQYF. The CDR3 DNA reads TGCGCCAGCGCTCAAGGGGAATGGTACGAGCAGTACTTC.

A single count supports this clone. The CDR3 sequence is CASCPSLSGVNTEAFF. In nucleotides, the CDR3 is TGCGCCAGCTGTCCGTCCCTATCAGGGGTGAACACTGAAGCTTTCTTT. This chain connects TRBV5-1 to TRBJ1-1, with D possibly being TRBD1 (6 bases). The germline V gene encodes CDR1 SGHRS and CDR2 YFSETQ. The ends were cut back, 7 bases at V and 0 bases at J, with 19 bases in the middle. CDR3 length: 16 amino acids.

This clone has a count of ten or more. The chain couples TRBV7-9 to TRBJ2-1; 10 bases match TRBD1. Unmatched junction bases numbered 8, after V lost 5 bases and J lost 7 bases. The CDR3 spans 15 residues. CDR1 and CDR2 from the germline V gene are SEHNR and FQNEAQ (reference sequence). The CDR3 sequence is CASSRSGQGMNEQFF. The CDR3 nucleotides are TGTGCCAGCAGCCGCTCGGGACAGGGGATGAATGAGCAGTTCTTC.

The J gene is TRBJ1-1, the V gene TRBV5-1, with TRBD1 matching 8 bases. This CDR3 is 15 amino acids long. The germline V gene has CDR1 SGHRS and CDR2 YFSETQ. V lost 2 bases and J lost 1; bases outside the gene matches: 4. The CDR3 loop is CASSLPGTGNTEAFF. CDR3 bases: TGCGCCAGCAGCTTACCCGGGACAGGGAACACTGAAGCTTTCTTT.

The chain is built from TRBV6-5 and TRBJ2-1; 8 bases fit TRBD2. The J segment lost 0 bases and the V segment lost 6 bases, leaving 4 bases of the junction unmatched. The CDR3 has 15 amino acids. CDR1 MNHEY and CDR2 SVGAGI come from the germline V gene. CDR3 region: CASSQRGSSYNEQFF. DNA of the CDR3: TGTGCCAGCAGCCAGCGGGGGAGCTCCTACAATGAGCAGTTCTTC.

This sequence joins TRBV30 and TRBJ1-5; tentatively, D is TRBD1 (6 bases). The CDR3 runs to 16 residues. The V gene lost 3 bases and the J gene lost 3 bases, with 18 bases spanning the gap. Germline values: CDR1 GTSNPN, CDR2 SVGIG (reference sequence). The CDR3 sequence: CAWSKTGLGVNQPQHF. The CDR3 nucleotides are TGTGCCTGGAGCAAAACAGGGTTAGGGGTCAATCAGCCCCAGCATTTT.

The gene calls are TRBV14 and TRBJ1-5, with 8 positions matching TRBD1. Germline CDR1 reads SGHDN; CDR2 reads FVKESK. Trimming at V came to 4 bases and at J to 4 bases, leaving 12 bases not matched to a gene. This CDR3 comprises 17 residues. CDR3 protein: CASSRSSGGASNQPQHF. Here the CDR3 DNA reads TGTGCCAGCAGCCGTAGCTCAGGGGGCGCATCGAATCAGCCCCAGCATTTT.

This clone was seen once. The V gene is TRBV7-9, the J gene TRBJ2-5, with 7 bases fitting TRBD1. Germline loops: CDR1 SEHNR, CDR2 FQNEAQ (reference sequence). With V trimmed by 7 bases and J by 3 bases, 5 bases remained unmatched. The CDR3 loop spans 13 amino acids. In DNA form, the CDR3 reads TGTGCCAGCACCCGAGGGACAGAAGAGACCCAGTACTTC. Encoded protein: CASTRGTEETQYF.

This chain links TRBV5-8 with TRBJ1-1; 8 bases are shared with TRBD1. V lost 5 bases to trimming and J lost 7 bases; unmatched junction nucleotides: 4. This CDR3 region has 12 residues. From germline, CDR1 is SGHTS and CDR2 YDEGEE. Here the CDR3 DNA reads TGTGCCAGCAGTCGGACAGGGTTTGAAGCTTTCTTT. Its translation is CASSRTGFEAFF.

The chain carries TRBV6-1 and TRBJ1-2, with 10 bases identical to TRBD1. V was clipped by 3 bases and J by 13 bases; unmatched bases: 5. Germline-derived CDR1 and CDR2 are MNHNS and SASEGT. The CDR3 totals 12 residues. The CDR3, as DNA: TGTGCCAGCAGTGAGGGACAGGGGTTACCCACCTTC. This encodes CASSEGQGLPTF.

This clone appeared once. The chain has TRBV5-1 and TRBJ2-3, with TRBD2 matching over 11 bases. V trimming: 1 base; J trimming: 4 bases; junction bases outside the gene matches: 2. Germline V lookup: CDR1 SGHRS, CDR2 YFSETQ. The CDR3 runs 15 residues. CDR3 bases: TGCGCCAGCAGCTTGAAACTAGCGGGGGCAGATACGCAGTATTTT. Encoded protein: CASSLKLAGADTQYF.

The chain combines TRBV12-3 or TRBV12-4 with TRBJ1-5; D gene unclear. There are 13 residues in the CDR3. With 6 bases removed from V and 1 base from J, the gap between germline ends came to 7 bases. CDR3 sequence (DNA): TGTGCCAGCAGGAGAGGGAGCAATCAGCCCCAGCATTTT. Protein product: CASRRGSNQPQHF.

For the CDR3, the DNA is TGTGCCAGTGCTTTGAGTGCTCTACCTGAAAAACTGTTTTTT. This sequence encodes CASALSALPEKLFF. The chain combines TRBV5-6 with TRBJ1-4; D gene unclear. The germline CDR1 and CDR2 sequences are SGHDT and YYEEEE. Trimming took 8 bases from V and 7 from J, leaving 18 bases between them. This CDR3 contains 14 residues.

The chain joins TRBV5-8 to TRBJ1-2; 9 bases line up with TRBD1. This CDR3 comprises 15 residues. Germline CDR1 reads SGHTS; CDR2 reads YDEGEE. The V gene end was trimmed by 0 bases and the J gene end by 5 bases; junction bases not matched to a gene: 5. CDR3 sequence (DNA): TGTGCCAGCAGCTTGGAAGCCGGGACAGGGTATGGCTACACCTTC. Its protein product is CASSLEAGTGYGYTF.

The CDR3 reads CASSTGPTNTGELFF. The CDR3 nucleotides are TGTGCCAGCAGTACAGGGCCTACGAACACCGGGGAGCTGTTTTTT. The chain employs TRBV27 and TRBJ2-2, with a tentative D call TRBD1 (6 bases). Germline V gene sequence: CDR1 MNHEY, CDR2 SMNVEV (reference sequence). V lost 5 bases and J lost 0, with 10 bases in between. This CDR3 has 15 residues.

J is TRBJ2-7 and V is TRBV5-1; 7 bases align to TRBD2. The CDR3 consists of 13 residues. V was pared by 3 bases and J by 13 bases, with 13 bases of the junction left unmatched. Germline assignment: CDR1 SGHRS and CDR2 YFSETQ. DNA of the CDR3: TGCGCCAGCAGCTCTTCGACCGGGACTAAGGCATACTTC. The encoded protein is CASSSSTGTKAYF.

The chain is built from TRBV6-5 and TRBJ2-3; 12 positions match TRBD2. The CDR3 totals 15 residues. V lost 2 bases and J lost 8; bases outside the gene matches: 5. CDR1 MNHEY and CDR2 SVGAGI come from the germline V gene. The CDR3 loop is CASSYLAGGRSTQYF. For the CDR3, the DNA is TGTGCCAGCAGTTACCTAGCGGGGGGGCGCAGTACGCAGTATTTT.